One and the same sample provided the 24 T cell receptor beta chains below, sequenced in a study of T-cell memory formation after mild COVID-19. TCRdb independently ran MiXCR on the 5' RACE reads; one entry per CDR3 protein. The table has around 530,000 distinct CDR3 sequences, about a fifth seen once. The sequenced material came from PBMCs or a T cell subset sorted from them (not recorded which). The receptors derive from an adult woman who had mild COVID-19 (a few samples of this study predate the infection). Cell type and time point are not known.

The chain joins TRBV2 to TRBJ1-2; D gene uncertain. Germline lookup yields CDR1 SNHLY and CDR2 FYNNEI. The CDR3 has 14 residues. Trimming left V 6 bases short and J 5 bases short, with 16 bases between. The CDR3 reads CASRVTPFGYGYTF. Written as DNA, the CDR3 is TGTGCCAGCAGAGTTACACCTTTTGGATATGGCTACACCTTC.

The chain joins TRBV6-5 to TRBJ1-2; the D gene is possibly TRBD1 (5 bases). The germline V gene has CDR1 MNHEY and CDR2 SVGAGI. This CDR3 has 17 residues. The ends were cut back, 6 bases at V and 0 bases at J, with 20 bases in the middle. The CDR3 coding sequence is TGTGCCAGCAGGGGGACGCTGCGGCAGGGCTCTAACTATGGCTACACCTTC. Protein product: CASRGTLRQGSNYGYTF.

This clonotype was picked up many times. The CDR3, as DNA: TGCGCCAGCAGCTGGGAGCCCACCGCGACTAGCGGGGGAGATGAGCAGTTCTTC. Translation gives CASSWEPTATSGGDEQFF. The chain has TRBV5-1 and TRBJ2-1; 12 nucleotides align to TRBD2. The germline CDR1 and CDR2 sequences are SGHRS and YFSETQ. CDR3 length: 18 residues. The V and J ends lost 3 bases and 8 bases, in that order; junction bases with no gene match: 15.

The sample holds many counts of this clonotype. The chain joins TRBV30 to TRBJ2-1; 9 nucleotides align to TRBD1. Germline V gene lookup returns CDR1 GTSNPN and CDR2 SVGIG (reference sequence). The CDR3 is 14 amino acids. J lost 4 bases, V lost 4 bases, and 5 bases had no gene match. The DNA of the CDR3 is TGTGCCTGGAATCCCGGGACAGGGTACAATGAGCAGTTCTTC. This encodes CAWNPGTGYNEQFF.

This clonotype was found a few times. The chain uses TRBV5-6 and TRBJ2-1, with D possibly matching TRBD1 (5 bases). V lost 1 base and J lost 7, with 9 bases in between. Germline assignment: CDR1 SGHDT and CDR2 YYEEEE. This CDR3 spans 13 amino acids. In DNA form, the CDR3 reads TGTGCCAGCAGCTTGACCAGGGTAAATGAGCAGTTCTTC. As protein: CASSLTRVNEQFF. Full variable domain (missing parts from reference TRBV5-6 and TRBJ2-1): DAGVTQSPTHLIKTRGQQVTLRCSPKSGHDTVSWYQQALGQGPQFIFQYYEEEERQRGNFPDRFSGHQFPNYSSELNVNALLLGDSALYLCASSLTRVNEQFFGPGTRLTVL.

There are a few counts of this clonotype. The chain recombines TRBV23-1 with TRBJ1-4; D is uncertain. TRBV23-1 is noted as an ORF with a role that remains uncertain. The V end was cut by 4 bases, the J end by 0 bases, with 15 bases between. The CDR3 totals 17 residues. In DNA form, the CDR3 reads TGCGCCAGCAGTCCCCACCGGAAGCGGACAACTAATGAAAAACTGTTTTTT. It translates to CASSPHRKRTTNEKLFF.

The chain employs TRBV3-1 and TRBJ2-7; D could derive from TRBD1 or TRBD2 (6 bases each). The CDR3 contains 15 residues. V was pared by 4 bases and J by 3 bases, with 16 bases between. The germline gives CDR1 LGHDT, CDR2 YNNKEL (reference sequence). The CDR3 DNA is TGTGCCAGCAGCCCGGGGGCGCGACACCACTACGAGCAGTACTTC. This codes for CASSPGARHHYEQYF.

This clonotype has a handful of counts. CDR3: CASSDTSGRYEQYF. CDR3 bases: TGTGCCAGCAGCGATACTAGCGGACGATACGAGCAGTACTTC. V gene TRBV7-2 combines with J gene TRBJ2-7, with 8 bases that match TRBD2. The junction had 7 bases not matched to a gene; V was cut back by 5 bases and J by 4 bases. The CDR3 consists of 14 residues. CDR1 SGHTA and CDR2 FQGNSA come from the germline V gene. Complete variable domain (other parts from reference TRBV7-2 and TRBJ2-7): GAGVSQSPSNKVTEKGKDVELRCDPISGHTALYWYRQSLGQGLEFLIYFQGNSAPDKSGLPSDRFSAERTGGSVSTLTIQRTQQEDSAVYLCASSDTSGRYEQYFGPGTRLTVT.

V and J are TRBV18 and TRBJ2-1, with D perhaps TRBD1 (5 bases). This CDR3 is 14 amino acids long. Trimming stripped 2 bases from V and 2 bases from J, with 7 bases between. From germline, CDR1 is KGHSH and CDR2 LQKENI. CDR3 residues: CASSPTGTYNEQFF. CDR3 bases: TGTGCCAGCTCACCAACAGGCACCTACAATGAGCAGTTCTTC.

The V and J genes are TRBV12-3 or TRBV12-4 and TRBJ2-1, with D tentatively TRBD2 (6 bases). The length of the CDR3 is 15 residues. Trimming removed 7 bases at V and 1 base at J, with 14 bases between. The CDR3 nucleotides are TGTGCCAGCACAACGGGGAGGTCATCCTACAATGAGCAGTTCTTC. It codes for CASTTGRSSYNEQFF.

This clonotype has only a few counts. The rearrangement joins TRBV24-1 to TRBJ1-5, with 7 bases that match TRBD1. The CDR3 has 15 residues. Germline CDR1 KGHDR, CDR2 SFDVKD. Trimming removed 4 bases from V and 0 bases from J; junction bases left unmatched: 2. The CDR3 spells CATSEGQYSNQPQHF. CDR3 sequence (DNA): TGTGCCACCAGTGAGGGACAGTATAGCAATCAGCCCCAGCATTTT.

The V and J genes are TRBV12-3 or TRBV12-4 and TRBJ2-3; 15 nucleotides agree with TRBD2. The CDR3 covers 18 residues. With 7 bases clipped from V and 3 bases from J, the junction kept 11 bases outside the gene matches. CDR3 residues: CASTSPGLAGGSTDTQYF. The CDR3, as DNA: TGTGCCAGCACGTCTCCGGGACTAGCGGGAGGATCAACAGATACGCAGTATTTT.

This chain links TRBV7-9 with TRBJ2-7; D may be TRBD2 (5 bases). This CDR3 comprises 13 residues. Germline CDR1 is SEHNR and CDR2 is FQNEAQ (reference sequence). Trimming pared 3 bases from V and 3 bases from J, leaving 9 bases between. The DNA of the CDR3 is TGTGCCAGCAGCTTGAGTAGCGACTACGAGCAGTACTTC. This codes for CASSLSSDYEQYF.

The chain recombines TRBV7-2 with TRBJ2-5; a weak D match, TRBD2 (6 bases). The CDR3 has 15 residues. Looked up from germline, CDR1 is SGHTA and CDR2 is FQGNSA. The V gene lost 2 bases and the J gene lost 5 bases, with 15 bases spanning the gap. The CDR3 protein is CASSLSGGGGETQYF. The CDR3 nucleotides read TGTGCCAGCAGCTTATCCGGGGGAGGAGGGGAGACCCAGTACTTC.

This clonotype was found many times. The gene calls are TRBV5-1 and TRBJ2-5; a possible D gene is TRBD2 (5 bases). The CDR3 length is 14 residues. Trimming removed 4 bases at V and 5 bases at J, with 15 bases between. Germline V gene lookup returns CDR1 SGHRS and CDR2 YFSETQ. CDR3 protein: CASSPGLGGETQYF. In DNA form, the CDR3 reads TGCGCCAGCAGCCCGGGGTTAGGCGGGGAGACCCAGTACTTC. Filled out from reference TRBV5-1 and TRBJ2-5, the complete variable domain reads KAGVTQTPRYLIKTRGQQVTLSCSPISGHRSVSWYQQTPGQGLQFLFEYFSETQRNKGNFPGRFSGRQFSNSRSEMNVSTLELGDSALYLCASSPGLGGETQYFGPGTRLLVL.

This chain's CDR3 is CATSTSGTSGHGSYNEQFF. The CDR3 DNA follows: TGTGCCACCAGCACCTCCGGGACTAGCGGCCACGGCTCCTACAATGAGCAGTTCTTC. The chain recombines TRBV24-1 with TRBJ2-1; 11 positions agree with TRBD2. There are 19 residues in the CDR3. J lost 0 bases, V lost 7 bases, and 13 bases had no gene match. Per the germline V gene, CDR1 is KGHDR and CDR2 is SFDVKD.

This clonotype was counted a few times. The chain recombines TRBV2 with TRBJ2-7; TRBD2 aligns across 8 bases. Per germline, CDR1 SNHLY and CDR2 FYNNEI. With V trimmed by 6 bases and J by 3 bases, 10 bases remained unmatched. CDR3 length: 15 residues. The CDR3 coding sequence is TGTGCCAGCAGCAGCCCGGCCGGGACTAGCTACGAGCAGTACTTC. Translated: CASSSPAGTSYEQYF.

The rearrangement uses TRBV9 and TRBJ2-3; D unresolved. Per the germline V gene, CDR1 is SGDLS and CDR2 is YYNGEE. The CDR3 contains 14 residues. V lost 0 bases to trimming and J lost 2 bases, with 7 bases between them. The CDR3 reads CASSVGHLTDTQYF. DNA of the CDR3: TGTGCCAGCAGCGTAGGGCATCTCACAGATACGCAGTATTTT.

This clonotype was seen more than once but under ten times. The chain joins TRBV5-1 to TRBJ2-5; D is unresolved. Germline assignment: CDR1 SGHRS and CDR2 YFSETQ. Trimming left V 2 bases short and J 1 base short, with 6 bases between. The CDR3 is made up of 13 amino acids. The DNA of the CDR3 is TGCGCCAGCAGCTTACCAATCCAAGAGACCCAGTACTTC. Its translation is CASSLPIQETQYF.

The chain links TRBV7-9 to TRBJ2-1; 7 positions match TRBD1. With 5 bases clipped from V and 3 bases from J, the junction kept 7 bases outside the gene matches. Per the germline V gene, CDR1 is SEHNR and CDR2 is FQNEAQ (reference sequence). The CDR3 length is 15 residues. In DNA, the CDR3 is TGTGCCAGCAGCCCCCAAGGACAGGTCTACAATGAGCAGTTCTTC. Its protein is CASSPQGQVYNEQFF.

The V call is TRBV27, the J call TRBJ2-7; D perhaps matches TRBD2 (6 bases). The CDR3 loop spans 15 amino acids. Germline V lookup: CDR1 MNHEY, CDR2 SMNVEV (reference sequence). V lost 0 bases, J lost 1 base, and 10 bases lay in between. CDR3 bases: TGTGCCAGCAGTTTATCCTGGGACTTATCCTACGAGCAGTACTTC. Protein product: CASSLSWDLSYEQYF.

The gene calls are TRBV15 and TRBJ2-1; D is ambiguous. This CDR3 is built from 15 residues. Germline V gene sequence: CDR1 LNHNV, CDR2 YYDKDF (reference sequence). Trimming removed 8 bases at V and 7 bases at J, with 21 bases between. As DNA, the CDR3 is TGTGCCACCTTTATGAGTTCGAGTGATCCGAATGAGCAGTTCTTC. It yields the protein CATFMSSSDPNEQFF.

This clonotype occurred a few times. V and J are TRBV4-2 and TRBJ2-3; possibly TRBD2 for D (7 bases). Germline V gene sequence: CDR1 LGHNA, CDR2 YNFKEQ. Deletions cut 0 bases from V and 1 base from J, with 17 bases between. This CDR3 has 18 amino acids. Here the CDR3 reads CASSQEGPGGAGTDTQYF. CDR3 DNA sequence: TGTGCCAGCAGCCAAGAGGGACCGGGGGGCGCGGGCACAGATACGCAGTATTTT.

The table lists this clonotype with a few counts. The rearrangement joins TRBV14 to TRBJ1-1; possible D gene TRBD1, 5 bases. The germline V gene encodes CDR1 SGHDN and CDR2 FVKESK. V was cut by 1 base and J by 4 bases, with 10 bases left in between. The CDR3 covers 14 residues. This chain's CDR3 is CASSQGGGSTEAFF. The CDR3 DNA is TGTGCCAGCAGCCAAGGGGGCGGCAGCACTGAAGCTTTCTTT. Filled out from reference TRBV14 and TRBJ1-1, the complete variable domain reads EAGVTQFPSHSVIEKGQTVTLRCDPISGHDNLYWYRRVMGKEIKFLLHFVKESKQDESGMPNNRFLAERTGGTYSTLKVQPAELEDSGVYFCASSQGGGSTEAFFGQGTRLTVV.